This T cell receptor beta chain was observed in a study of vaccination effects on CD4 cells after COVID-19. At the level of the study: Wells containing a few million PBMC each were cultured with 9 to 10 IU/ml IL-2 and around 10 ug/ml peptides.

Broader study findings: Among infection- and vaccine-induced clones, marked clonal contraction occurred late after vaccination. The study got few convalescent patients and did not collect any early post-infection timepoints.

To note about this clone: Its antigen remains unidentified.

The V end lost 1 base, the J end lost 0 bases, and 10 bases lay between the germline ends. The CDR3 length is 15 residues. The germline V gene has CDR1 SGHNT and CDR2 YYREEE (reference sequence). When around 10 days of culture had elapsed, CD4+ T cells were isolated. Everyone in the study got two shots of either the BNT162b2 or mRNA-1273 vaccine. A half-medium replacement with IL-2 medium was carried out on days 3 and 7. Generated by immunoSEQ multiplex PCR, the TCRdb table keeps only in-frame clones and is missing some. Of approximately 60,000 clones listed, around four fifths are singletons. The sequence was collected from a human donor who received a COVID-19 vaccine. The material was CD4+ T cells from PBMCs cultured without peptide, obtained after COVID-19 vaccination. The J gene is TRBJ1-1, the V gene TRBV5-4, with D tentatively TRBD1 (5 bases). The CDR3: CASSLFGTVNTEAFF. CDR3 sequence (DNA): TGTGCCAGCAGCTTGTTTGGGACGGTGAACACTGAAGCTTTCTTT.